This T cell receptor (beta chain) was recorded in a study of T cells in Graves' hyperthyroidism and ophthalmopathy. This clonotype was counted at least ten times. Regions amplified from RNA transcripts were the TCR beta CDR3 regions. HTBI primers drove first-round RT-PCR of the TCR CDR3. TCRdb ran MiXCR on the multiplex PCR reads and lists one entry per CDR3 protein. The table shows approximately 510,000 distinct CDR3 sequences, with more than 20% occurring only once. Trimming pared 5 bases from V and 7 bases from J, leaving 11 bases between. The CDR3 runs to 13 residues. Germline CDR1 and CDR2: SGHVS and FQNEAQ.

The specimen sequenced was blood. J is TRBJ2-2 and V is TRBV7-8; weak D call: TRBD1 (6 bases). This TCR was sampled from a man between 18 and 29 years old with Graves' hyperthyroidism. The CDR3 nucleotides are TGTGCCAGCAGCCCACAGGGTAACGGGGAGCTGTTTTTT. Translating it yields CASSPQGNGELFF.